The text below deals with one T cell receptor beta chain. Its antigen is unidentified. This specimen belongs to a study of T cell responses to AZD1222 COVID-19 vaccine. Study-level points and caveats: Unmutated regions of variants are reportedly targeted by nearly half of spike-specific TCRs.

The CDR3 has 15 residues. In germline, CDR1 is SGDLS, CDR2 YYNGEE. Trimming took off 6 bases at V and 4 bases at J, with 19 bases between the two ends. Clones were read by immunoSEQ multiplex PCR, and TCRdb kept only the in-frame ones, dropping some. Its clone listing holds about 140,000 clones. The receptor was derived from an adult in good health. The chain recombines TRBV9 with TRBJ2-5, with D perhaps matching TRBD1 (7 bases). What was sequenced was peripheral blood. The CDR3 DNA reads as TGTGCCAGCACGGCCAGGGGGGATAACCGAGAGACCCAGTACTTC. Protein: CASTARGDNRETQYF.